The 6 T cell receptor beta chains in this list originate from one sample, sequenced in a study of molecular identifiers for immune sequencing clone quantification. MiXCR was run by TCRdb on the PCR reads, yielding one entry per CDR3 protein. The sample has 7,500 to 10,000 distinct CDR3 sequences, around 19% seen once. The sample comprised naive CD8+ T cells from blood, with Jurkat cell RNA spiked in. Subset reported: FACS-sorted CD8+CD4-CCR7+CD45RA+ naive T cells. The source of these receptors is a human donor in good health. Some libraries in this study had Jurkat cell RNA spiked in.

A note on this clonotype: The junction departs from germline at one end; a sequencing error may be responsible. The gene calls are TRBV29-1 and TRBJ2-2; 8 positions match TRBD2. Germline CDR1 and CDR2: SQVTM and ANQGSEA. CDR3 size: 13 residues. The CDR3 nucleotides read TGCAGCGTTGTAGCGGGGAACACCGGGGGGCTGTTTTTT. It specifies CSVVAGNTGGLFF.

By sample fraction, this clonotype is medium-sized. The chain couples TRBV7-9 to TRBJ2-3; the match to TRBD1 covers 9 bases. Germline CDR1 and CDR2: SEHNR and FQNEAQ (reference sequence). The ends lost 4 bases at V and 4 bases at J; junction bases unmatched: 6. The CDR3 loop spans 15 amino acids. The CDR3 DNA follows: TGTGCCAGCAGCTCAAACAGGGGGCAGTCAGATACGCAGTATTTT. This gives the protein CASSSNRGQSDTQYF.

This clonotype is categorized as medium-sized. The chain joins TRBV11-2 to TRBJ2-1; D is unclear. The length of the CDR3 is 11 residues. Trimming took 5 bases from V and 10 from J, leaving 9 bases between them. The germline gives CDR1 SGHAT, CDR2 FQNNGV. The CDR3 protein is CASSLLSEQFF. The DNA for the CDR3 is TGTGCCAGCAGCCTGCTTAGCGAGCAGTTCTTC.

By sample fraction, this clonotype is medium-sized. V usage is TRBV20-1 and J usage is TRBJ2-7; 7 nucleotides line up with TRBD2. This CDR3 has 13 amino acids. The ends lost 3 bases at V and 3 bases at J; junction bases unmatched: 5. Per germline, CDR1 DFQATT and CDR2 SNEGSKA (reference sequence). CDR3 residues: CSARPTSSYEQYF. The CDR3 nucleotides read TGCAGTGCTAGGCCGACTAGCAGCTACGAGCAGTACTTC.

This clonotype was seen a few times. The CDR3 does not close with the conserved phenylalanine or tryptophan, likely indicating a read error. The chain uses TRBV5-4 and TRBJ2-1, with D perhaps being TRBD1 or TRBD2 (5 bases each). The CDR3 is made up of 15 amino acids. Per the germline V gene, CDR1 is SGHNT and CDR2 is YYREEE (reference sequence). The V end lost 1 base, the J end lost 5 bases, and 13 bases lay between the germline ends. CDR3: CASSLITGRNNEQFL. CDR3 coding DNA: TGTGCCAGCAGCTTGATAACGGGACGTAACAATGAGCAGTTCCTC.

This clonotype was picked up many times. The genes are TRBV10-1 and TRBJ2-3; 9 positions agree with TRBD1. Germline V gives CDR1 WNHNN, CDR2 SYGVQD (reference sequence). V lost 0 bases to trimming and J lost 4 bases; unmatched junction nucleotides: 11. The CDR3 runs to 18 residues. The CDR3 nucleotides are TGCGCCAGCAGTGAGTCGACTACGGGGACAGGGCAGGCAGATACGCAGTATTTT. Encoded protein: CASSESTTGTGQADTQYF.